Listed below are T cell receptor beta chains from one sample, sequenced in a study of cytomegalovirus exposure and HLA in healthy donors. TCRdb keeps only in-frame clones here, not all; method: immunoSEQ multiplex PCR. Here the sample spans approximately 79,000 clones, around 81% being singletons. Sequencing input: PBMCs. The receptors come from a man aged 40-49 years in good health and CMV-seronegative. The CDR3 runs from the conserved cysteine through the conserved F or W. D genes are given only for firm matches. Clone sizes are given selectively: once, few, many, or a class where the clone is expanded.

v_call	j_call	clone_size	cdr3_length	d_call	cdr3_nt	cdr3_aa
TRBV5-1	TRBJ1-4	.	15	TRBD1	TGCGCCAGCAGCCGGACAGGGGGTAGCGGTGAAAAACTGTTTTTT	CASSRTGGSGEKLFF
TRBV28	TRBJ1-1	.	15	.	TGTGCCAGCAGCCCTATCGGCAGGGTTAACACTGAAGCTTTCTTT	CASSPIGRVNTEAFF
TRBV10-3	TRBJ1-6	once	13	TRBD1	TGTGCCATCACTCCGGACAGGGACTCACCCCTCCACTTT	CAITPDRDSPLHF
TRBV28	TRBJ1-2	few	15	TRBD1	TGTGCCAGCAGTATCGGGACAGGATCGGACTATGGCTACACCTTC	CASSIGTGSDYGYTF
TRBV28	TRBJ1-5	.	14	TRBD1	TGTGCCAGCAGTTTACGACAGGGCCATCAGCCCCAGCATTTT	CASSLRQGHQPQHF
TRBV7-2	TRBJ2-7	.	15	TRBD1	TGTGCCAGCAGCTTAGCGTGGGGACAGCCGTACGAGCAGTACTTC	CASSLAWGQPYEQYF
TRBV28	TRBJ2-7	.	20	.	TGTGCCAGCAGTTTAGGGAGGAGTTGGCAGGGCTTCACCCCCCTCTACGAGCAGTACTTC	CASSLGRSWQGFTPLYEQYF
TRBV15	TRBJ1-1	.	13	.	TGTGCCACCAGCAGTGACAAGAACACTGAAGCTTTCTTT	CATSSDKNTEAFF
TRBV7-9	TRBJ2-1	.	13	.	TGTGCCAGCAGCTTGAGGGCCGACAATGAGCAGTTCTTC	CASSLRADNEQFF
TRBV5-1	TRBJ2-7	.	12	.	TGCGCCAGCAGCAGGACAGTCTACGAGCAGTACTTC	CASSRTVYEQYF
TRBV4-1	TRBJ2-7	.	14	.	TGCGCCAGCAGACACCCCGGGAACTCCTACGAGCAGTACTTC	CASRHPGNSYEQYF
TRBV6-6	TRBJ1-5	.	16	.	TGTGCCAGCAGTCGTACTCAGGGTCGCGGAGATCAGCCCCAGCATTTT	CASSRTQGRGDQPQHF
TRBV6-1	TRBJ1-1	few	10	.	TGTGCCAGCAGGATTTGGCTAGCTTTCTTT	CASRIWLAFF
TRBV18	TRBJ1-3	.	15	.	TGTGCCAGCTCACCAAGTAGGGGCGCTGGAAACACCATATATTTT	CASSPSRGAGNTIYF
TRBV5-1	TRBJ2-1	.	15	TRBD2	TGCGCCAGCAGCTTGGTGGGGCGGGAGAACAATGAGCAGTTCTTC	CASSLVGRENNEQFF